A selection of T cell receptor beta chains follows, all from one sample in a study of blood T cell repertoires in COVID-19. Profiling relied on immunoSEQ multiplex PCR, and the TCRdb table lists in-frame clones only, not all of them. The table records 150,000 to 200,000 clones, 80% to 90% of them present only once. The sample consisted of peripheral blood. These receptors all come from a man in his forties with active or convalescent COVID-19. Each CDR3 is given with its conserved first and last residue. Each record gives: clone size, V gene, D gene, J gene, CDR3 protein, CDR3 DNA. D genes are given only for firm matches. Rows may omit the clone size; those that give it use once, few, many or a size class.

>.|TRBV5-4|TRBD1|TRBJ1-5
CASSKGQNQPQHF
TGTGCCAGCAGCAAGGGACAGAATCAGCCCCAGCATTTT
>.|TRBV6-5|.|TRBJ2-5
CASKYREETQYF
TGTGCCAGCAAGTACAGGGAAGAGACCCAGTACTTC
>.|TRBV3-1/TRBV3-2|.|TRBJ1-4
CASSQDLGVATNEKLFF
TGTGCCAGCAGCCAAGATCTTGGAGTTGCAACTAATGAAAAACTGTTTTTT
>.|TRBV3-1/TRBV3-2|.|TRBJ1-3
CASSQGISVTSGNTIYF
TGTGCCAGCAGCCAAGGAATATCGGTCACCTCTGGAAACACCATATATTTT
>.|TRBV5-6|.|TRBJ1-1
CASSRRGTMNTEAFF
TGTGCCAGCAGCCGCCGGGGTACCATGAACACTGAAGCTTTCTTT
>.|TRBV12-3/TRBV12-4|.|TRBJ2-7
CASSLETGEQYF
TGTGCCAGCAGTTTAGAGACGGGAGAGCAGTACTTC
>.|TRBV4-1|TRBD2|TRBJ2-1
CASSQPSGGGNEQFF
TGCGCCAGCAGCCAGCCTAGCGGGGGGGGCAATGAGCAGTTCTTC
>.|TRBV25-1|TRBD1|TRBJ1-2
CASSPRTGANNYGYTF
TGTGCCAGCAGTCCGCGGACAGGGGCCAATAACTATGGCTACACCTTC
>.|TRBV30|.|TRBJ1-6
CAWSVRSGVSPLHF
TGTGCCTGGAGTGTTCGGTCAGGGGTTTCACCCCTCCACTTT
>.|TRBV10-3|TRBD1|TRBJ2-1
CAISDTGTVSYNEQFF
TGTGCCATCAGTGATACCGGGACAGTCTCCTACAATGAGCAGTTCTTC
>many|TRBV4-2|TRBD2|TRBJ2-2
CASSPGGTGGSGELFF
TGTGCCAGCAGCCCAGGTGGCACCGGGGGGTCCGGGGAGCTGTTTTTT
>.|TRBV6-5|.|TRBJ2-1
CASTQTRSAVNEQFF
TGTGCCAGCACCCAAACGAGGTCGGCGGTCAATGAGCAGTTCTTC
>.|TRBV11-2|.|TRBJ2-7
CASSSGGAAHLSTYEQYF
TGTGCCAGCAGCTCTGGGGGGGCCGCGCACCTATCAACCTACGAGCAGTACTTC
>.|TRBV7-8|TRBD1|TRBJ1-5
CASSLEAGAGGQPQHF
TGTGCCAGCAGCTTAGAGGCAGGGGCAGGGGGTCAGCCCCAGCATTTT
>.|TRBV6-2/TRBV6-3|.|TRBJ1-5
CASSPPGVWQPQHF
TGTGCCAGCAGTCCCCCGGGGGTTTGGCAGCCCCAGCATTTT
>once|TRBV27|.|TRBJ1-4
CASSFGTQNNEKLFF
TGTGCCAGCAGTTTTGGGACACAAAATAATGAAAAACTGTTTTTT
>.|TRBV20-1|.|TRBJ2-1
CSASLLRRRGNNEQFF
TGCAGTGCTAGTTTACTCAGGCGGCGGGGAAACAATGAGCAGTTCTTC
>.|TRBV18|TRBD1|TRBJ1-2
CASSPGTGDYGYTF
TGTGCCAGCTCACCAGGGACAGGGGACTATGGCTACACCTTC
>.|TRBV19|.|TRBJ1-1
CASGQAGTTEAFF
TGTGCCAGTGGACAAGCTGGAACCACTGAAGCTTTCTTT
>.|TRBV7-2|TRBD1|TRBJ1-4
CASSLDRGHEKLFF
TGTGCCAGCAGCCTGGACAGGGGGCATGAAAAACTGTTTTTT
>.|TRBV7-6|TRBD1|TRBJ1-4
CASSLRDRGNEKLFF
TGTGCCAGCAGCCTAAGGGACAGGGGGAACGAAAAACTGTTTTTT
>few|TRBV11-1|.|TRBJ2-3
CASSSAVDTQYF
TGTGCCAGCAGCTCCGCGGTAGATACGCAGTATTTT
>.|TRBV5-8|TRBD1|TRBJ1-2
CASRSTGPFYGYTF
TGTGCCAGCAGGTCGACAGGGCCTTTCTATGGCTACACCTTC
>.|TRBV5-4|TRBD2|TRBJ2-3
CASSPSGGVDTQYF
TGTGCCAGCAGCCCTAGCGGGGGAGTAGATACGCAGTATTTT
>.|TRBV5-1|.|TRBJ1-3
CASREGASSGNTIYF
TGCGCCAGCAGAGAAGGGGCCAGCTCTGGAAACACCATATATTTT
>.|TRBV13|TRBD2|TRBJ2-1
CASSSGLVRNEQFF
TGTGCCAGCAGCTCCGGACTAGTCCGCAATGAGCAGTTCTTC
>.|TRBV6-5|.|TRBJ1-6
CASSYNEEDSPLHF
TGTGCCAGCAGTTACAATGAGGAGGATTCACCCCTCCACTTT
>.|TRBV6-5|TRBD1|TRBJ1-5
CASRQTGGYQPQHF
TGTGCCAGCAGGCAGACAGGGGGCTATCAGCCCCAGCATTTT
>.|TRBV5-1|.|TRBJ2-2
CASSYSSAATGELFF
TGCGCCAGCAGCTACTCAAGCGCAGCAACCGGGGAGCTGTTTTTT
>.|TRBV29-1|.|TRBJ2-3
CSGNLFRAPTDTQYF
TGCAGCGGTAATTTATTCAGGGCTCCGACAGATACGCAGTATTTT
>.|TRBV3-1/TRBV3-2|.|TRBJ2-1
CASSPLSSYNEQFF
TGTGCCAGCAGCCCCTTGAGCTCCTACAATGAGCAGTTCTTC
>.|TRBV7-2|.|TRBJ2-3
CASSERTITDTQYF
TGTGCCAGCAGCGAACGGACTATCACAGATACGCAGTATTTT
>.|TRBV6-1|TRBD1|TRBJ1-6
CASSEIYLAGGNSPLHF
TGTGCCAGCAGTGAAATTTACCTGGCAGGGGGTAATTCACCCCTCCACTTT
>.|TRBV2|.|TRBJ1-4
CASTNGGLRGEKLFF
TGTGCCAGCACAAACGGGGGGCTCCGAGGGGAAAAACTGTTTTTT
>.|TRBV9|TRBD1|TRBJ1-2
CASSSDRGIHGYTF
TGTGCCAGCAGCTCAGACAGGGGGATCCATGGCTACACCTTC
>.|TRBV28|.|TRBJ1-1
CASQQFLTGGLMNTEAFF
TGTGCCAGCCAGCAGTTTCTTACGGGGGGGCTAATGAACACTGAAGCTTTCTTT
>.|TRBV30|TRBD1|TRBJ2-6
CAWSPLGQGAFGANVLTF
TGTGCCTGGAGTCCCTTGGGACAGGGGGCATTTGGGGCCAACGTCCTGACTTTC
>.|TRBV5-1|TRBD1|TRBJ2-1
CASSLDGQGNYNEQFF
TGCGCCAGCAGCTTAGACGGACAGGGTAACTACAATGAGCAGTTCTTC
>.|TRBV9|.|TRBJ2-3
CASSDETGTLTDTQYF
TGTGCCAGCAGCGACGAGACAGGGACTCTCACAGATACGCAGTATTTT
>.|TRBV7-9|TRBD1|TRBJ2-7
CASSLDAGGYYEQYF
TGTGCCAGCAGCTTAGATGCAGGGGGCTACTACGAGCAGTACTTC
>.|TRBV3-1/TRBV3-2|.|TRBJ2-5
CASSHPGAQETQYF
TGTGCCAGCAGCCATCCGGGAGCCCAAGAGACCCAGTACTTC
>.|TRBV18|TRBD1|TRBJ1-1
CASSLTGQPRTEAFF
TGTGCCAGCTCACTGACGGGACAGCCGCGAACTGAAGCTTTCTTT
>many|TRBV25-1|TRBD1|TRBJ2-1
CASSEYGAMTGGGEQFF
TGTGCCAGCAGTGAATATGGGGCCATGACAGGGGGCGGTGAGCAGTTCTTC
>.|TRBV2|.|TRBJ2-3
CASSSQPGSDTQYF
TGTGCCAGCAGTTCCCAACCGGGGTCAGATACGCAGTATTTT
>.|TRBV7-3|.|TRBJ1-1
CASSLAEGTEAFF
TGTGCCAGCAGCTTAGCAGAGGGCACTGAAGCTTTCTTT
>.|TRBV10-3|TRBD1|TRBJ2-1
CAISERTRQGAGNEQFF
TGTGCCATCAGTGAGCGCACAAGACAGGGGGCCGGTAATGAGCAGTTCTTC
>.|TRBV15|.|TRBJ2-1
CATSRASETDNEQFF
TGTGCCACCAGCAGGGCGAGCGAGACAGATAATGAGCAGTTCTTC
>few|TRBV18|.|TRBJ1-5
CASSRGINNQPQHF
TGTGCCAGCTCAAGGGGCATAAACAATCAGCCCCAGCATTTT
>.|TRBV15|TRBD1|TRBJ1-2
CATSRVFGTAGGYTF
TGTGCCACCAGCAGAGTTTTTGGGACAGCGGGCGGCTACACCTTC
>once|TRBV10-2|TRBD2|TRBJ2-1
CASSQTSGGSYNEQFF
TGCGCCAGCAGTCAGACTAGCGGGGGATCCTACAATGAGCAGTTCTTC
>.|TRBV18|.|TRBJ2-7
CASSPTGTNEQYF
TGTGCCAGCTCACCAACAGGGACAAACGAGCAGTACTTC
>.|TRBV6-2/TRBV6-3|TRBD1|TRBJ1-5
CASSPRTGWQPQHF
TGTGCCAGCAGCCCCAGGACAGGGTGGCAGCCCCAGCATTTT
>.|TRBV2|.|TRBJ1-2
CASSEGRNYGYTF
TGTGCCAGCAGTGAAGGCCGGAACTATGGCTACACCTTC
>.|TRBV6-5|TRBD1|TRBJ1-6
CASSLDRGNSPLHF
TGTGCCAGCAGTCTTGACAGGGGTAATTCACCCCTCCACTTT
>.|TRBV19|TRBD1|TRBJ1-5
CASSTGAYNQPQHF
TGTGCCAGTAGCACAGGGGCCTACAATCAGCCCCAGCATTTT
>.|TRBV5-1|.|TRBJ2-1
CASTSASYNEQFF
TGCGCCAGCACAAGTGCGTCCTACAATGAGCAGTTCTTC
>.|TRBV9|.|TRBJ1-1
CASSVGQMNTEAFF
TGTGCCAGCAGCGTAGGTCAGATGAACACTGAAGCTTTCTTT
>.|TRBV2|.|TRBJ1-6
CASGSVTRQSPLHF
TGTGCCAGCGGGTCGGTGACTCGGCAATCACCCCTCCACTTT
>.|TRBV4-1|.|TRBJ2-7
CASSPEGTVLEQYF
TGCGCCAGCAGCCCTGAGGGTACGGTTCTCGAGCAGTACTTC